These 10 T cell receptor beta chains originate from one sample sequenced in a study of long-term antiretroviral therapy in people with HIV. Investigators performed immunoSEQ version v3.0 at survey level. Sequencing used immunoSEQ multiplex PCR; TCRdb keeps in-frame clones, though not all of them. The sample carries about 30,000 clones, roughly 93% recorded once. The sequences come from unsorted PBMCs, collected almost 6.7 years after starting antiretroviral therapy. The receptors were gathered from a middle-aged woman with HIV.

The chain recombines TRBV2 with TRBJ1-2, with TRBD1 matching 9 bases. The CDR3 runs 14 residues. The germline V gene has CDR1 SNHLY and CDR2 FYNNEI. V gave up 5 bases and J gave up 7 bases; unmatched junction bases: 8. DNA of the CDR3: TGTGCCAGCAGTTATCCGGGACAGGGAGGTGGCTACACCTTC. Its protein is CASSYPGQGGGYTF. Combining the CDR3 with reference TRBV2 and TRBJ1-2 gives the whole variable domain EPEVTQTPSHQVTQMGQEVILRCVPISNHLYFYWYRQILGQKVEFLVSFYNNEISEKSEIFDDQFSVERPDGSNFTLKIRSTKLEDSAMYFCASSYPGQGGGYTFGSGTRLTVV.

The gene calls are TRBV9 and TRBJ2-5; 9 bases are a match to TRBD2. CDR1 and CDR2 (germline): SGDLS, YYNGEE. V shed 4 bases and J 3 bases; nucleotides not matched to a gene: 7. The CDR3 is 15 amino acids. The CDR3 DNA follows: TGTGCCAGCAGCCCCGGCGGGGGGGGTAAAGAGACCCAGTACTTC. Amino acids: CASSPGGGGKETQYF.

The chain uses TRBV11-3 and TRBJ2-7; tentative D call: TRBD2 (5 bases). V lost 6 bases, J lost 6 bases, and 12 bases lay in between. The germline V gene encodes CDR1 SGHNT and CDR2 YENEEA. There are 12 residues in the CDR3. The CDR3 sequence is CASRGWAGEQYF. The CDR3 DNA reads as TGTGCCAGCAGGGGTTGGGCGGGCGAGCAGTACTTC.

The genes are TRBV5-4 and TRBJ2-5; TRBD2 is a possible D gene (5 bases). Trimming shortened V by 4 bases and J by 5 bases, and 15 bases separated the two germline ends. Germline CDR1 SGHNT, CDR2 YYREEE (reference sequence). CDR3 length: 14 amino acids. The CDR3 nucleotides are TGTGCCAGCAGCCGGAACACCCGGGGTGAGACCCAGTACTTC. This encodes CASSRNTRGETQYF.

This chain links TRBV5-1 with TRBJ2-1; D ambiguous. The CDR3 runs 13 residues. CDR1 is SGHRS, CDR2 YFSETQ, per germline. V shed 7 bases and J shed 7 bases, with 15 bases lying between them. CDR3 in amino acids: CASRGGDMNEQFF. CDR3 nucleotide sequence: TGCGCCAGCCGCGGCGGCGATATGAATGAGCAGTTCTTC.

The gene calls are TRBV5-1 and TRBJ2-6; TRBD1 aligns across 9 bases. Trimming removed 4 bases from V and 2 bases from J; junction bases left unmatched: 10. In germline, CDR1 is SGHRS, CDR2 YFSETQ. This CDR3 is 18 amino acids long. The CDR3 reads CASSIYPGQGTGANVLTF. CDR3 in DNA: TGCGCCAGCAGCATCTACCCGGGACAGGGTACTGGGGCCAACGTCCTGACTTTC. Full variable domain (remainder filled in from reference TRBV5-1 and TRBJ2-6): KAGVTQTPRYLIKTRGQQVTLSCSPISGHRSVSWYQQTPGQGLQFLFEYFSETQRNKGNFPGRFSGRQFSNSRSEMNVSTLELGDSALYLCASSIYPGQGTGANVLTFGAGSRLTVL.

DNA for the CDR3: TGTGCCAGCAGCAAAGCGCCGTCTCATCGGGATAACACTGAAGCTTTCTTT. It is translated as CASSKAPSHRDNTEAFF. The chain couples TRBV21-1 to TRBJ1-1. TRBV21-1 is shown as a pseudogene. This CDR3 has 17 amino acids.

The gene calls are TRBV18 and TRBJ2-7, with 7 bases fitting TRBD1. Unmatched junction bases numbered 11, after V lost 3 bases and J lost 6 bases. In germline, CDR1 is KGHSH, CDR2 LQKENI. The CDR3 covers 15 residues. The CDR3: CASSPPLTGASEQYF. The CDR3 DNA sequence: TGTGCCAGCTCACCGCCGCTCACAGGGGCCAGCGAGCAGTACTTC. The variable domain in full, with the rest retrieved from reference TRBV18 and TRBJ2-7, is NAGVMQNPRHLVRRRGQEARLRCSPMKGHSHVYWYRQLPEEGLKFMVYLQKENIIDESGMPKERFSAEFPKEGPSILRIQQVVRGDSAAYFCASSPPLTGASEQYFGPGTRLTVT.

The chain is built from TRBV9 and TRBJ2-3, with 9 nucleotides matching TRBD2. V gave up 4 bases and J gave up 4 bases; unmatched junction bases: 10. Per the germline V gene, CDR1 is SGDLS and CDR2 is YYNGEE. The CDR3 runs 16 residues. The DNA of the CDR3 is TGTGCCAGCAGCTCCGCGGGGGGGCGGGGCGCAGATACGCAGTATTTT. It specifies CASSSAGGRGADTQYF.

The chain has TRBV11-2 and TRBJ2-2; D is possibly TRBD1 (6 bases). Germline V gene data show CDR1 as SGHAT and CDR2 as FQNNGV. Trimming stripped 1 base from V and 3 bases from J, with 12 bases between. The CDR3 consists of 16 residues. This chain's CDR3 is CASSLAPTGHTGELFF. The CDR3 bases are TGTGCCAGCAGCTTAGCCCCGACAGGACACACCGGGGAGCTGTTTTTT.